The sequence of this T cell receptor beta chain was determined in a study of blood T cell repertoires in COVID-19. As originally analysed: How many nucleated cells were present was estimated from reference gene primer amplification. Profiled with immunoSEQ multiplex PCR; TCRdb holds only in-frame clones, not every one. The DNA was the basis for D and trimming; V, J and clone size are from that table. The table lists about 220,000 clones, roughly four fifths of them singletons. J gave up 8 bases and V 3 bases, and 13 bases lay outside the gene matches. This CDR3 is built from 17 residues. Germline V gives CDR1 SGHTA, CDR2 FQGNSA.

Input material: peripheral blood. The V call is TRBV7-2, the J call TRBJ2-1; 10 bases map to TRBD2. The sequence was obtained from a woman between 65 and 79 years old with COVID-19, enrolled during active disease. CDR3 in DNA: TGTGCCAGCAGCTTTACCCTAATAGCGGGAGGAATACATGAGCAGTTCTTC. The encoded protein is CASSFTLIAGGIHEQFF. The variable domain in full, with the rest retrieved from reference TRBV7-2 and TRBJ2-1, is GAGVSQSPSNKVTEKGKDVELRCDPISGHTALYWYRQSLGQGLEFLIYFQGNSAPDKSGLPSDRFSAERTGGSVSTLTIQRTQQEDSAVYLCASSFTLIAGGIHEQFFGPGTRLTVL.